Listed below are T cell receptor beta chains from one sample, sequenced in a study of cytomegalovirus exposure and HLA in healthy donors. The table came from immunoSEQ multiplex PCR; TCRdb's copy has only in-frame clones and leaves some out. The sample consists of tens of thousands of clones, about 80% of them appearing once. Sequenced: PBMCs. The source is a man aged 30-40 years in good health and CMV-seronegative. Both conserved end residues are part of each CDR3. Each record gives: J gene, V gene, D gene, clone size, CDR3 DNA, CDR3 protein. The D gene is left open where the match is weak. The size entry is marked missing in some rows and otherwise reads once, few, many or a size class.

>TRBJ2-7|TRBV19|NA|NA
TGTGCCAGTAGTCCAGGAGGGGTTCTACCCTACGAGCAGTACTTC
CASSPGGVLPYEQYF
>TRBJ1-2|TRBV5-4|TRBD1|once
TGTGCCAGCAGCTTGGGAACAGGGGGCCTCTATGGCTACACCTTC
CASSLGTGGLYGYTF
>TRBJ1-4|TRBV6-6|NA|NA
TGTGCCAGCAGTCCGGGACATATTTATGAGGAAAAACTGTTTTTT
CASSPGHIYEEKLFF
>TRBJ2-3|TRBV9|NA|NA
TGTGCCAGCAGCGTCCACACAGATACGCAGTATTTT
CASSVHTDTQYF
>TRBJ1-1|TRBV9|NA|NA
TGTGCCAGCAGCCCCCGGCAGACAGTCAACACTGAAGCTTTCTTT
CASSPRQTVNTEAFF
>TRBJ2-7|TRBV7-6|TRBD1|NA
TGTGCCAGCAGCCCTGGAACAGGGGAATACGAGCAGTACTTC
CASSPGTGEYEQYF
>TRBJ1-1|TRBV29-1|NA|few
TGCAGCGTTGAAGCACAGAACACTGAAGCTTTCTTT
CSVEAQNTEAFF
>TRBJ2-1|TRBV10-3|NA|NA
TGTGCCATCAGTGGAGGTGTCCCAAACAATGAGCAGTTCTTC
CAISGGVPNNEQFF
>TRBJ1-1|TRBV6-1|TRBD1|NA
TGTGCCACCGAGGGGACAGGGGTTAAAGCTTTCTTT
CATEGTGVKAFF
>TRBJ1-2|TRBV29-1|TRBD1|NA
TGCAGCGGGGGACAGGGTTTGGACTATGGCTACACCTTC
CSGGQGLDYGYTF
>TRBJ1-2|TRBV7-9|TRBD1|NA
TGTGCCAGCAGCCCCGTGGACAGGGGTGGCTACACCTTC
CASSPVDRGGYTF
>TRBJ2-1|TRBV29-1|NA|NA
TGCAGCGTCGGACTTCCTAGAAGCTCCTACAATGAGCAGTTCTTC
CSVGLPRSSYNEQFF
>TRBJ2-5|TRBV5-1|TRBD1|once
TGCGCCAGCAGCTTGCAGGGGGCGACCCAAGAGACCCAGTACTTC
CASSLQGATQETQYF
>TRBJ1-3|TRBV9|NA|NA
TGTGCCAGCACCCCAGACAACTCTGGAAACACCATATATTTT
CASTPDNSGNTIYF